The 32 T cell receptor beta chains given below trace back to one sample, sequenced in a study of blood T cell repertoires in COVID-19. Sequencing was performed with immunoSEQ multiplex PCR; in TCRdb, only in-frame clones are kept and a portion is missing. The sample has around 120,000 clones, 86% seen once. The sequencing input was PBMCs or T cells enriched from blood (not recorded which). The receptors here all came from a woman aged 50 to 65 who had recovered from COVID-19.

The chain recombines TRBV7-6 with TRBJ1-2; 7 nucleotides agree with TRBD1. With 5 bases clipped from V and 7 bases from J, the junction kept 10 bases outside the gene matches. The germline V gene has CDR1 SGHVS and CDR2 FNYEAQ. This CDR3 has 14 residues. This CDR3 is CASSAQDREAGYTF. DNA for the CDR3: TGTGCCAGCAGCGCCCAAGACAGGGAGGCTGGCTACACCTTC.

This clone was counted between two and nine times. The CDR3 DNA is TGTGCCAGCAGTTACGAGGACAGGAGAGACTACGAGCAGTACTTC. This gives the protein CASSYEDRRDYEQYF. This chain uses TRBV6-5 with TRBJ2-7, with 7 positions matching TRBD1. J was trimmed by 3 bases and V by 2 bases; bases with no gene match: 7. In germline, CDR1 is MNHEY, CDR2 SVGAGI. The CDR3 contains 15 residues.

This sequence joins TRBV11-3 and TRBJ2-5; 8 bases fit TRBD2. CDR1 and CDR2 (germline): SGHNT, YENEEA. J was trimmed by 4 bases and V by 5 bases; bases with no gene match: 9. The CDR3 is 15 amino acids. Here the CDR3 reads CASSLGGAVGETQYF. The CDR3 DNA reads TGTGCCAGCAGCCTCGGGGGGGCGGTGGGAGAGACCCAGTACTTC. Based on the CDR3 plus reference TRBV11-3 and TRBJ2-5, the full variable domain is EAGVVQSPRYKIIEKKQPVAFWCNPISGHNTLYWYLQNLGQGPELLIRYENEEAVDDSQLPKDRFSAERLKGVDSTLKIQPAELGDSAVYLCASSLGGAVGETQYFGPGTRLLVL.

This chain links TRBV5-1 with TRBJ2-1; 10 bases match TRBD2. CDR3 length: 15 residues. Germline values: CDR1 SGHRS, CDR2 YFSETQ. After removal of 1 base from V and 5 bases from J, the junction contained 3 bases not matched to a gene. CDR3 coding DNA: TGCGCCAGCAGCTTGAGTAGCGGGGGGAACAATGAGCAGTTCTTC. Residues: CASSLSSGGNNEQFF.

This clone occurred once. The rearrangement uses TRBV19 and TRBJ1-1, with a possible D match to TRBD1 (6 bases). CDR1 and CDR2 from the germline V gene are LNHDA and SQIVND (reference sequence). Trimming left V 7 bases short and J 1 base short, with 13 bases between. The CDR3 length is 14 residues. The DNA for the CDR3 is TGTGCCAGTACCCCACAGGGTCGGAACACTGAAGCTTTCTTT. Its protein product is CASTPQGRNTEAFF.

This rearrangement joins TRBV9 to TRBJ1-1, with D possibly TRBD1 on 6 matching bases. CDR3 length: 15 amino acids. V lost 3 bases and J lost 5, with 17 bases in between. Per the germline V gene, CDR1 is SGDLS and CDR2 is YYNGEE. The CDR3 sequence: CASSALPTGKTEAFF. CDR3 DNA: TGTGCCAGCAGCGCCCTCCCTACAGGGAAAACTGAAGCTTTCTTT.

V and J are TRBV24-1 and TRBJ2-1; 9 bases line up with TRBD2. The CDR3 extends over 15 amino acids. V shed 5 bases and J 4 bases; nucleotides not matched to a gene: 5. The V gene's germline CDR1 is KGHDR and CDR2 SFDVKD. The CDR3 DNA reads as TGTGCCACCAGTGCTGGACTAGCGTCTTACAATGAGCAGTTCTTC. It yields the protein CATSAGLASYNEQFF.

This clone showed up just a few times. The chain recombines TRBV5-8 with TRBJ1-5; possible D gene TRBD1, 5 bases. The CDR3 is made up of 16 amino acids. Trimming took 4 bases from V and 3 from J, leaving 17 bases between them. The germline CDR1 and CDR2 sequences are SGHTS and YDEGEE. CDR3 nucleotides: TGTGCCAGCAGCCTCCGGGGGGGTAGGGACAATCAGCCCCAGCATTTT. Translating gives CASSLRGGRDNQPQHF.

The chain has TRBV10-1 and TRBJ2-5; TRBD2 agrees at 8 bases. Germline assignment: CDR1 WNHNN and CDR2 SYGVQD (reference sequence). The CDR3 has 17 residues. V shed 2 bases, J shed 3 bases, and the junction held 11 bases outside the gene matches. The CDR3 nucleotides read TGCGCCAGCAGTGAGACCCTACCCGGGACTAGGGAAGAGACCCAGTACTTC. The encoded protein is CASSETLPGTREETQYF.

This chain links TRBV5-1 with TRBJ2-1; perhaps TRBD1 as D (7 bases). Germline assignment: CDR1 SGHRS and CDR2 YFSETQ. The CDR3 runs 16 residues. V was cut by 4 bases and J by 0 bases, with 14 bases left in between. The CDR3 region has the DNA TGCGCCAGCAGCATACAGGGGACTGTCTCCTACAATGAGCAGTTCTTC. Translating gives CASSIQGTVSYNEQFF.

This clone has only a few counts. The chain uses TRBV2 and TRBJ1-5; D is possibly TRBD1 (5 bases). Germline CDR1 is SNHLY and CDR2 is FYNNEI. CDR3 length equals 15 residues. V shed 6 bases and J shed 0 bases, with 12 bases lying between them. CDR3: CASSLLDSSNQPQHF. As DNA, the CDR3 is TGTGCCAGCAGCCTTCTTGACAGTAGCAATCAGCCCCAGCATTTT. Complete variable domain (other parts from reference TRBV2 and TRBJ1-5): EPEVTQTPSHQVTQMGQEVILRCVPISNHLYFYWYRQILGQKVEFLVSFYNNEISEKSEIFDDQFSVERPDGSNFTLKIRSTKLEDSAMYFCASSLLDSSNQPQHFGDGTRLSIL.

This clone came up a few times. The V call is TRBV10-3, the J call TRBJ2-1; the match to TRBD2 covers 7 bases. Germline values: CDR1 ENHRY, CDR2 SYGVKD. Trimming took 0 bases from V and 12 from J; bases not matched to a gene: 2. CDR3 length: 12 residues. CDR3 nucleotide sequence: TGTGCCATCAGTGAGTCTGGGAGGGTGCAGTTCTTC. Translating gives CAISESGRVQFF.

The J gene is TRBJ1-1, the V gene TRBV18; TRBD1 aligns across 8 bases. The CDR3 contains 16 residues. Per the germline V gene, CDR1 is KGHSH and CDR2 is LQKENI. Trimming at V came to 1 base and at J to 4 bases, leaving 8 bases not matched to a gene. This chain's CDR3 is CASSPRGSDRVTEAFF. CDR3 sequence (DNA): TGTGCCAGCTCACCACGAGGTTCGGACAGGGTCACTGAAGCTTTCTTT.

CDR3 sequence: CASSPNRGVDEQYF. Here the CDR3 DNA reads TGCGCCAGCAGCCCGAACAGGGGAGTCGACGAGCAGTACTTC. The V gene is TRBV4-3, the J gene TRBJ2-7; 7 bases are a match to TRBD1. Germline values: CDR1 LGHNA, CDR2 YSLEER. The CDR3 spans 14 residues. Germline trimming cut 4 bases from V and 5 bases from J; bases unmatched to any gene: 8.

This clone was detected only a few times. In DNA form, the CDR3 reads TGTGCCAGCAGCCCCAATGCGAATTCACCCCTCCACTTT. Translation: CASSPNANSPLHF. V gene TRBV2 combines with J gene TRBJ1-6; D is uncertain. With 6 bases removed from V and 7 bases from J, the gap between germline ends came to 10 bases. Germline V gene sequence: CDR1 SNHLY, CDR2 FYNNEI. This CDR3 spans 13 amino acids. Looking up the rest from reference TRBV2 and TRBJ1-6 gives the full variable domain: EPEVTQTPSHQVTQMGQEVILRCVPISNHLYFYWYRQILGQKVEFLVSFYNNEISEKSEIFDDQFSVERPDGSNFTLKIRSTKLEDSAMYFCASSPNANSPLHFGNGTRLTVT.

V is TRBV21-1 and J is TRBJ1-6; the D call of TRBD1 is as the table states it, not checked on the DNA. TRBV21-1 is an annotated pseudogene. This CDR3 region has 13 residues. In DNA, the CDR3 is TGTGCCAGCAGCGGGGGACAGGGGAGACCCCTCCACTTT. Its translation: CASSGGQGRPLHF.

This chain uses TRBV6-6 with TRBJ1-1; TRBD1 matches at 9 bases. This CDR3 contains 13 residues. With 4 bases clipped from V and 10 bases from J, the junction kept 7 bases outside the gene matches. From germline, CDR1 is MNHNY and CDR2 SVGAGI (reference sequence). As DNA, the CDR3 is TGTGCCAGCAGTTCGGGACAGGGAAGCGGAGCTTTCTTT. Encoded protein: CASSSGQGSGAFF.

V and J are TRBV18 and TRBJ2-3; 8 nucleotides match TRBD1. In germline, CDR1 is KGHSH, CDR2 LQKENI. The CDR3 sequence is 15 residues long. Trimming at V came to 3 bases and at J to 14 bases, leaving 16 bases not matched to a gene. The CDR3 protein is CASSPQRRQGAHWYF. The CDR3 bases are TGTGCCAGCTCACCTCAAAGACGGCAGGGGGCTCATTGGTATTTT.

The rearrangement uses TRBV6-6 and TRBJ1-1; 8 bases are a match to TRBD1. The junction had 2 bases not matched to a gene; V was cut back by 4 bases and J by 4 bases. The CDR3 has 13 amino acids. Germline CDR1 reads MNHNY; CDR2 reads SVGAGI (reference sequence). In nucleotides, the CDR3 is TGTGCCAGCAGTTTGGACAGGGTCACTGAAGCTTTCTTT. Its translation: CASSLDRVTEAFF.

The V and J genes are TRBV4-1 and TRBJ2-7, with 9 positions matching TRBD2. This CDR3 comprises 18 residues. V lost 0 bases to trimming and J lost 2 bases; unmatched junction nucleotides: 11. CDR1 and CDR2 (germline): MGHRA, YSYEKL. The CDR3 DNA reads TGCGCCAGCAGCCAAGATGTGGGGTCCGGGACTAGCACCTACGAGCAGTACTTC. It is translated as CASSQDVGSGTSTYEQYF.

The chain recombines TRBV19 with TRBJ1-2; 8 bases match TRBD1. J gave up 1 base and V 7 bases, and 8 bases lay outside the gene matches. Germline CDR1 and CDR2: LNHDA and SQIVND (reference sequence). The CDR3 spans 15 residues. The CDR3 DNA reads TGTGCCAGTACCTTGAGGACAGGGTTTAACTATGGCTACACCTTC. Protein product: CASTLRTGFNYGYTF.

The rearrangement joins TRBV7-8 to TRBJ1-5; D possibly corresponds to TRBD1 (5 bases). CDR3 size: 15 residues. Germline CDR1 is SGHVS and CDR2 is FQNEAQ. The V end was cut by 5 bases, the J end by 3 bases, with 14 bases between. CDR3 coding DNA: TGTGCCAGCAGCCCGGGGGTAGGAGTCAATCAGCCCCAGCATTTT. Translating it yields CASSPGVGVNQPQHF.

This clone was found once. The CDR3 DNA reads TGTGCCAGTAGTATTCGTAGCGGGGGGGCCCAAGAGACCCAGTACTTC. Protein sequence: CASSIRSGGAQETQYF. V usage is TRBV19 and J usage is TRBJ2-5, with TRBD2 identical over 11 bases. The ends lost 3 bases at V and 1 base at J; junction bases unmatched: 4. Germline V gene sequence: CDR1 LNHDA, CDR2 SQIVND (reference sequence). This CDR3 is 16 amino acids long. Using reference TRBV19 and TRBJ2-5 for the parts outside the CDR3, the full variable domain is DGGITQSPKYLFRKEGQNVTLSCEQNLNHDAMYWYRQDPGQGLRLIYYSQIVNDFQKGDIAEGYSVSREKKESFPLTVTSAQKNPTAFYLCASSIRSGGAQETQYFGPGTRLLVL.

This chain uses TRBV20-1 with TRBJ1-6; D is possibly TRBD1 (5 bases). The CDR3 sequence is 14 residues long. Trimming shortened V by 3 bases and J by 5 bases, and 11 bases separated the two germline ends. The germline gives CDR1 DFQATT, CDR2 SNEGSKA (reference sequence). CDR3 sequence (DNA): TGCAGTGCTAGTCGGTCACAGGATAATTCACCCCTCCACTTT. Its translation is CSASRSQDNSPLHF.

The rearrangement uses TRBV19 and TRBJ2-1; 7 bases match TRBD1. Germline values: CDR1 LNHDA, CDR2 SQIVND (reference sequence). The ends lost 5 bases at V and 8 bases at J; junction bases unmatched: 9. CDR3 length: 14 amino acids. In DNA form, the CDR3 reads TGTGCCAGTAGTCCAAGGACAGGTTGGGATGAGCAGTTCTTC. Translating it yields CASSPRTGWDEQFF.

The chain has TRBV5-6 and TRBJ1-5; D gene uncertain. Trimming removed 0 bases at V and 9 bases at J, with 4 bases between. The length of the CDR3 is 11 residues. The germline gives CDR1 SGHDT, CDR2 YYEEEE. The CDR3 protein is CASSLGRPQHF. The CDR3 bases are TGTGCCAGCAGCTTGGGTCGGCCCCAGCATTTT.

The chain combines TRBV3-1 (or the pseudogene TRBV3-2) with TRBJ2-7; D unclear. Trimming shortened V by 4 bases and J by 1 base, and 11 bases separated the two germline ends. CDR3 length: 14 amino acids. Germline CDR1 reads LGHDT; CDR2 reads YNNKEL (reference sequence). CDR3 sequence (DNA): TGTGCCAGCAGCCCCAACACCATATCCTACGAGCAGTACTTC. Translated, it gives CASSPNTISYEQYF.

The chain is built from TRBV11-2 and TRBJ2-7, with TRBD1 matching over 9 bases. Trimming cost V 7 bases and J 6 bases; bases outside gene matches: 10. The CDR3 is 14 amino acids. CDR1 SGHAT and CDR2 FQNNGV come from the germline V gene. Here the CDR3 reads CASNSQQGAGEQYF. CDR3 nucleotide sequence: TGTGCCAGCAACTCTCAACAGGGGGCTGGCGAGCAGTACTTC.

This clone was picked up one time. CDR3 nucleotides: TGTGCCAGCAGCCAAGTGGCCAGGGTTAGTGAGACCCAGTACTTC. This codes for CASSQVARVSETQYF. V and J are TRBV3-1 (or the pseudogene TRBV3-2) and TRBJ2-5; D possibly corresponds to TRBD1 (5 bases). The germline V gene has CDR1 LGHDT and CDR2 YNNKEL (reference sequence). V lost 1 base and J lost 5, with 14 bases in between. The CDR3 is 15 residues long.

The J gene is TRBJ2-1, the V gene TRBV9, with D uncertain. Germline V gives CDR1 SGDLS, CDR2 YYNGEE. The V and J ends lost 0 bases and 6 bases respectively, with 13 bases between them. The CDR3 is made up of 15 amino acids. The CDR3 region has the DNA TGTGCCAGCAGCGTAGACTCGCAACGGGTCAATGAGCAGTTCTTC. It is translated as CASSVDSQRVNEQFF. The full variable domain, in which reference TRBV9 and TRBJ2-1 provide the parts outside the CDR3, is DSGVTQTPKHLITATGQRVTLRCSPRSGDLSVYWYQQSLDQGLQFLIQYYNGEERAKGNILERFSAQQFPDLHSELNLSSLELGDSALYFCASSVDSQRVNEQFFGPGTRLTVL.

The CDR3 DNA reads TGTGCCAGCTCCAAAGACCGAACAGGGGGTGACTATGGCTACACCTTC. This sequence encodes CASSKDRTGGDYGYTF. The chain uses TRBV27 and TRBJ1-2; 8 nucleotides agree with TRBD1. Germline loops: CDR1 MNHEY, CDR2 SMNVEV (reference sequence). The CDR3 covers 16 residues. V was clipped by 8 bases and J by 3 bases; unmatched bases: 14.

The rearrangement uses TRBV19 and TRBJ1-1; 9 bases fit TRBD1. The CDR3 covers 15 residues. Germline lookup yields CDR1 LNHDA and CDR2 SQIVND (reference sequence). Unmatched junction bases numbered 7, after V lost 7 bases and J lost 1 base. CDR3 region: CASTDLQGANTEAFF. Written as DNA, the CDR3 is TGTGCCAGTACCGACTTACAGGGGGCGAACACTGAAGCTTTCTTT.